This is a list of T cell receptor beta chains from one sample in a study of siplizumab effects on memory and regulatory T cells. TCRdb keeps only in-frame clones here, not all; method: immunoSEQ multiplex PCR. Here the sample spans fewer than 20,000 clones, approximately 50% being singletons. No cognate antigen is known for these TCRs. Sequencing input: CFSE-low (dividing) CD4+ T cells sorted from an allogeneic mixed lymphocyte reaction. The receptors were gathered from a human donor in good health; the cells came from an allogeneic mixed lymphocyte reaction. CDR3s include the opening cysteine and the closing phenylalanine or tryptophan. The D gene is left open where the match is weak. Size is stated for part of the rows, as once, few or many counts, or as a class when the clone is expanded.

d_gene	v_gene	abundance	j_gene	CDR3aa	CDR3nt
.	TRBV6-6	.	TRBJ1-2	CASSLDSNYGYTF	TGTGCCAGCAGCCTTGACAGTAACTATGGCTACACCTTC
TRBD2	TRBV2	.	TRBJ2-3	CATSDTGREYTDTQYF	TGTGCCACCAGTGATACCGGGCGGGAGTACACAGATACGCAGTATTTT
TRBD1	TRBV5-1	.	TRBJ2-5	CASSVGQGNRETQYF	TGCGCCAGCAGCGTGGGACAGGGGAATCGAGAGACCCAGTACTTC
.	TRBV7-6	.	TRBJ2-7	CASSLGVRQASYEQYF	TGTGCCAGCAGCTTAGGGGTGAGGCAGGCGTCCTACGAGCAGTACTTC
TRBD2	TRBV27	medium-sized	TRBJ2-2	CASSWRGGTGELFF	TGTGCCAGCAGTTGGCGGGGGGGAACCGGGGAGCTGTTTTTT
.	TRBV6-5	.	TRBJ1-6	CASRVYNSPLHF	TGTGCCAGCAGGGTCTATAATTCACCCCTCCACTTT
.	TRBV18	.	TRBJ2-2	CASSPLLTSLDTGELFF	TGTGCCAGCTCACCATTACTCACCAGCTTGGACACCGGGGAGCTGTTTTTT
TRBD1	TRBV14	.	TRBJ2-7	CASSQDRGTDYEQYF	TGTGCCAGCAGCCAAGACAGGGGGACGGACTACGAGCAGTACTTC
.	TRBV12-5	.	TRBJ2-1	CASGPTSWDIGYNEQFF	TGTGCTAGTGGTCCAACATCATGGGACATCGGGTACAATGAGCAGTTCTTC
.	TRBV2	.	TRBJ2-5	CASSESGVRETQYF	TGTGCCAGCAGTGAATCGGGGGTTCGAGAGACCCAGTACTTC
.	TRBV18	medium-sized	TRBJ2-5	CASSPAQETQYF	TGTGCCAGCTCACCCGCCCAAGAGACCCAGTACTTC
.	TRBV7-9	.	TRBJ1-5	CASSLAGSNQPQHF	TGTGCCAGCAGCTTGGCAGGGAGCAATCAGCCCCAGCATTTT
.	TRBV6-1	.	TRBJ1-3	CATIPQDYSGNTIYF	TGTGCCACCATCCCCCAGGACTACTCTGGAAACACCATATATTTT
.	TRBV5-1	.	TRBJ1-2	CASSSDGTYGYTF	TGCGCCAGCAGCTCGGACGGAACCTATGGCTACACCTTC
.	TRBV7-9	few	TRBJ2-2	CASSLDRATGELFF	TGTGCCAGCAGCTTAGACAGGGCCACCGGGGAGCTGTTTTTT
.	TRBV7-2	.	TRBJ1-2	CASSLVANYGYTF	TGTGCCAGCAGCTTAGTAGCTAACTATGGCTACACCTTC
.	TRBV18	.	TRBJ1-5	CASSPQSSNQPQHF	TGTGCCAGCTCACCCCAGTCTAGCAATCAGCCCCAGCATTTT
.	TRBV7-2	few	TRBJ1-3	CASSLDRLNTIYF	TGTGCCAGCAGCCTCGACAGGCTCAACACCATATATTTT
TRBD1	TRBV11-2	.	TRBJ2-5	CASSTDRGETQYF	TGTGCCAGCAGCACCGACAGGGGGGAGACCCAGTACTTC
.	TRBV7-3	few	TRBJ2-1	CASSLIRGNEQFF	TGTGCCAGCAGCTTAATTCGTGGCAATGAGCAGTTCTTC
TRBD1	TRBV6-5	.	TRBJ1-2	CASSGRQGANGYTF	TGTGCCAGCAGTGGGCGACAGGGCGCGAATGGCTACACCTTC
TRBD1	TRBV5-6	.	TRBJ2-7	CASSLVGTEEQYF	TGTGCCAGCAGCTTGGTAGGGACAGAAGAGCAGTACTTC
.	TRBV28	few	TRBJ2-7	CASSDRWGKQYF	TGTGCCAGCAGTGACCGGTGGGGGAAGCAGTACTTC
.	TRBV2	medium-sized	TRBJ1-1	CASSAFWNTEAFF	TGTGCCAGCAGTGCTTTTTGGAACACTGAAGCTTTCTTT
.	TRBV25-1	.	TRBJ1-2	CASSEDSYGYTF	TGTGCCAGCAGTGAAGACAGCTATGGCTACACCTTC
.	TRBV18	.	TRBJ1-1	CASSTTTAGDTEAFF	TGTGCCAGCTCAACTACCACGGCCGGGGACACTGAAGCTTTCTTT
.	TRBV6-5	.	TRBJ2-3	CASSYSRSLYF	TGTGCCAGCAGTTACTCGAGGAGTCTGTATTTT
TRBD1	TRBV10-3	.	TRBJ2-1	CAITGQGYNEQFF	TGTGCCATCACGGGACAGGGTTACAATGAGCAGTTCTTC
TRBD1	TRBV29-1	.	TRBJ1-1	CSGNGQGGTEAFF	TGCAGCGGGAATGGACAGGGGGGCACTGAAGCTTTCTTT
.	TRBV5-5	.	TRBJ1-3	CASSLSGGSGNTIYF	TGTGCCAGCAGCTTGAGCGGCGGATCTGGAAACACCATATATTTT
.	TRBV18	.	TRBJ2-3	CASSPAGIREDTQYF	TGTGCCAGCTCACCTGCTGGGATCAGGGAGGATACGCAGTATTTT
.	TRBV9	few	TRBJ1-2	CASSVGRGRIINYGYTF	TGTGCCAGCAGCGTAGGCCGGGGCCGGATAATTAACTATGGCTACACCTTC
.	TRBV7-9	.	TRBJ2-7	CASSLAVTYRVNEQYF	TGTGCCAGCAGCTTGGCTGTGACTTACAGGGTGAACGAGCAGTACTTC
.	TRBV15	few	TRBJ1-2	CATSREWGPSNYGYTF	TGTGCCACCAGCAGAGAGTGGGGGCCCTCTAACTATGGCTACACCTTC
TRBD1	TRBV6-5	.	TRBJ1-5	CASSTDRAEPQHF	TGTGCCAGCAGTACGGACAGGGCCGAGCCCCAGCATTTT
.	TRBV19	.	TRBJ1-1	CASSITGQDLNTEAFF	TGTGCCAGTAGTATAACGGGCCAGGATTTGAACACTGAAGCTTTCTTT
TRBD1	TRBV18	.	TRBJ1-4	CASSTGQEGGKLFF	TGTGCCAGCTCAACCGGACAGGAGGGTGGAAAACTGTTTTTT
TRBD2	TRBV4-2	few	TRBJ2-5	CASSQGVLAGGAGETQYF	TGTGCCAGCAGCCAAGGGGTCCTAGCGGGGGGCGCCGGGGAGACCCAGTACTTC
TRBD2	TRBV7-3	.	TRBJ2-3	CASSSGTSGGWDTQYF	TGTGCCAGCAGTTCCGGGACTAGCGGGGGATGGGATACGCAGTATTTT
.	TRBV6-6	few	TRBJ2-3	CASSGGSDTQYF	TGTGCCAGCAGTGGGGGTTCAGATACGCAGTATTTT
.	TRBV5-1	.	TRBJ1-6	CASSLDSVPNSPLHF	TGCGCCAGCAGCTTGGACTCGGTTCCAAATTCACCCCTCCACTTT
.	TRBV6-5	.	TRBJ2-7	CASTSPRGSYEQYF	TGTGCCAGCACCTCCCCCCGGGGGTCCTACGAGCAGTACTTC